This T cell receptor beta chain is drawn from a study of blood T cell repertoires in COVID-19. Study-wide background: Material from acute and convalescent COVID-19 was sourced from the United States, Italy and Spain. PBMCs, B-cell-depleted T cells, or T cells were the source of the cDNA or gDNA that made up the material.

Per the original methods: Amplified reference gene primers provided the basis for estimating nucleated cell counts. Sequencing used immunoSEQ multiplex PCR; TCRdb keeps in-frame clones, though not all of them. V and J calls and clone size are those listed in that table; D and trimming were worked out from the DNA. Of just over 150,000 clones in the sample, under 90% are singletons; the top ten hold just over 0.55%. This clone turned up a few times. This CDR3 region has 14 residues. V lost 5 bases and J lost 4; bases outside the gene matches: 6. Germline loops: CDR1 KGHDR, CDR2 SFDVKD. The source of this sequence is a man aged 60-69 years with acute or convalescent COVID-19. The rearrangement links TRBV24-1 to TRBJ2-7; TRBD1 agrees at 8 bases. Input material: peripheral blood. The CDR3 spells CATSGEGQGYEQYF. CDR3 in DNA: TGTGCCACCAGTGGTGAAGGACAGGGATACGAGCAGTACTTC.